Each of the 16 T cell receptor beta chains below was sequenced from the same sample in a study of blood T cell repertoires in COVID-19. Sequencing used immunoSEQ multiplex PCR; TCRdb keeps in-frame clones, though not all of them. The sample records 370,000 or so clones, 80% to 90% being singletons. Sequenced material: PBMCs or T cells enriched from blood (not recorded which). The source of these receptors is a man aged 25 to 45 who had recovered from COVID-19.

The DNA of the CDR3 is TGTGCCAGCAGCGAACGGACAGGGGGGCGCGTGGATACGCAGTATTTT. Its translation: CASSERTGGRVDTQYF. The chain is built from TRBV11-2 and TRBJ2-3; TRBD1 matches 10 bases. The length of the CDR3 is 16 residues. Germline values: CDR1 SGHAT, CDR2 FQNNGV. V shed 5 bases and J 6 bases; nucleotides not matched to a gene: 11.

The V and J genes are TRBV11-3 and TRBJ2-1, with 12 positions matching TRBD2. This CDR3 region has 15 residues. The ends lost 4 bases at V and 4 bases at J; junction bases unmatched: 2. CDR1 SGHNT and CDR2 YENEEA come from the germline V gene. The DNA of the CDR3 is TGTGCCAGCAGCTACGGACTAGCGGGGTACAATGAGCAGTTCTTC. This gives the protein CASSYGLAGYNEQFF.

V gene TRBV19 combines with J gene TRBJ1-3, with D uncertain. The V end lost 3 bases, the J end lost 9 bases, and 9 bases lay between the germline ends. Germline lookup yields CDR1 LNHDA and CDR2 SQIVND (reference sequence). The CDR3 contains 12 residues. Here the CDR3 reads CASSIPIGTIYF. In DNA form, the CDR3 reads TGTGCCAGTAGTATTCCGATCGGCACCATATATTTT.

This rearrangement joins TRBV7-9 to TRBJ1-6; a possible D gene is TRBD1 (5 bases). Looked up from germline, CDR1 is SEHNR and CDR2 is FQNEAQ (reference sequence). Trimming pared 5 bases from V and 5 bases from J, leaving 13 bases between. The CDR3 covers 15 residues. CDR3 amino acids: CASSPRGTDNSPLHF. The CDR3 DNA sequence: TGTGCCAGCAGCCCCCGGGGGACCGATAATTCACCCCTCCACTTT.

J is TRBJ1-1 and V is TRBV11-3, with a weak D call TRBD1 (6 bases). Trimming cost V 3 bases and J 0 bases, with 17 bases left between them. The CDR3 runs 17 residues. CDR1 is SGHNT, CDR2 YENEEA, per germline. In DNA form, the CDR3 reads TGTGCCAGCAGCTTCACCTCAGGGGACGGTATGAACACTGAAGCTTTCTTT. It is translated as CASSFTSGDGMNTEAFF.

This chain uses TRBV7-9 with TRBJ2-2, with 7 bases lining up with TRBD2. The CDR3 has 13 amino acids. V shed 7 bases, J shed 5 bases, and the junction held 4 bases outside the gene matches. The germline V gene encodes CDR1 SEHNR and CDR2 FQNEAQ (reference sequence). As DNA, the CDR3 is TGTGCCAGCACCCCCGGGGGGACCGGGGAGCTGTTTTTT. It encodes CASTPGGTGELFF.

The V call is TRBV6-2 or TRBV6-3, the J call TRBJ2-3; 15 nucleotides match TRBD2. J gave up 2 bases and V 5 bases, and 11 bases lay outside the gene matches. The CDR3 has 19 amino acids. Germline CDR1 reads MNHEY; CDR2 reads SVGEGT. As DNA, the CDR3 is TGTGCCAGCAGTAACCAAGGACTAGCGGGGGGGCCCTACACAGATACGCAGTATTTT. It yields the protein CASSNQGLAGGPYTDTQYF.

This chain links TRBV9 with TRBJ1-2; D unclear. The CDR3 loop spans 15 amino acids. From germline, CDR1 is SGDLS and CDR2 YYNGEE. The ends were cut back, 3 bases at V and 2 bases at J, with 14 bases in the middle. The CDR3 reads CASSGDLNRNYGYTF. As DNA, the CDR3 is TGTGCCAGCAGCGGAGACCTTAACAGAAACTATGGCTACACCTTC.

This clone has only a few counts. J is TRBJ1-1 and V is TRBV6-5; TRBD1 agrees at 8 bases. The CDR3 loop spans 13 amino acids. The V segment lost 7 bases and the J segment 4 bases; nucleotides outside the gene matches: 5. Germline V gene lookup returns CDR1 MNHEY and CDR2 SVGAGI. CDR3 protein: CASTGTGGTEAFF. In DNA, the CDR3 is TGTGCCAGCACCGGGACAGGTGGCACTGAAGCTTTCTTT.

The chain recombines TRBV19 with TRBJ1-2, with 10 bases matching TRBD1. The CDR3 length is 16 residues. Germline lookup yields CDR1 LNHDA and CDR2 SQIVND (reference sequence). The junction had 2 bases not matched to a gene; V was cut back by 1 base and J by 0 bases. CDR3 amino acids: CASSIVGTGANYGYTF. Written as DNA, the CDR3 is TGTGCCAGTAGTATAGTTGGGACAGGGGCTAACTATGGCTACACCTTC.

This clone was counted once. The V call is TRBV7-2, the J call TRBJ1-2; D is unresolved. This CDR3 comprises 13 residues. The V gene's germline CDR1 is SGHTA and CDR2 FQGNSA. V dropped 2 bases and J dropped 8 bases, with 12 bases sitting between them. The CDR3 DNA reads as TGTGCCAGCAGCTTACAGATGCTGGTCGGCTACACCTTC. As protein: CASSLQMLVGYTF.

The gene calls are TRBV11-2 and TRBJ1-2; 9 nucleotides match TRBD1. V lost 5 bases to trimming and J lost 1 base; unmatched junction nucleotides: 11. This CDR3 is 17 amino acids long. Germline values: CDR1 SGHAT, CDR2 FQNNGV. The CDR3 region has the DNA TGTGCCAGCAGCAGACCGGGACAGGGTTTTTATAACTATGGCTACACCTTC. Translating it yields CASSRPGQGFYNYGYTF.

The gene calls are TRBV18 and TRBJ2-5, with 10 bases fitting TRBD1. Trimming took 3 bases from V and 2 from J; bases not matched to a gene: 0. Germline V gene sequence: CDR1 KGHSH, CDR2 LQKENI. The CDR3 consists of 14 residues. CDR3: CASSPDRGQETQYF. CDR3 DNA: TGTGCCAGCTCACCGGACAGGGGGCAAGAGACCCAGTACTTC.

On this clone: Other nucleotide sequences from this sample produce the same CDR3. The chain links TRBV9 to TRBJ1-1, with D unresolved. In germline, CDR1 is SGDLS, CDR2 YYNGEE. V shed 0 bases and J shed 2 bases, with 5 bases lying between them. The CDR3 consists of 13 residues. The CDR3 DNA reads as TGTGCCAGCAGCGTAGACACAAACACTGAAGCTTTCTTT. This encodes CASSVDTNTEAFF.

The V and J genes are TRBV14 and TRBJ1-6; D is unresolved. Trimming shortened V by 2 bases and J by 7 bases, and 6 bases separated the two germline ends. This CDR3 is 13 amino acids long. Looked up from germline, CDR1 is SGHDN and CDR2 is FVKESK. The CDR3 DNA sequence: TGTGCCAGCAGCCAAATTAGCAATTCACCCCTCCACTTT. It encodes CASSQISNSPLHF.

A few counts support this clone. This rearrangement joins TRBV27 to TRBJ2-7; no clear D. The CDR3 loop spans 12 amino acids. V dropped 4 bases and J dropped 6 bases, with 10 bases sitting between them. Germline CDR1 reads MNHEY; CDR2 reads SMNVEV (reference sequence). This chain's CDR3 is CASSSRGGEQYF. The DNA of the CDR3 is TGTGCCAGCAGTTCGAGAGGCGGCGAGCAGTACTTC.